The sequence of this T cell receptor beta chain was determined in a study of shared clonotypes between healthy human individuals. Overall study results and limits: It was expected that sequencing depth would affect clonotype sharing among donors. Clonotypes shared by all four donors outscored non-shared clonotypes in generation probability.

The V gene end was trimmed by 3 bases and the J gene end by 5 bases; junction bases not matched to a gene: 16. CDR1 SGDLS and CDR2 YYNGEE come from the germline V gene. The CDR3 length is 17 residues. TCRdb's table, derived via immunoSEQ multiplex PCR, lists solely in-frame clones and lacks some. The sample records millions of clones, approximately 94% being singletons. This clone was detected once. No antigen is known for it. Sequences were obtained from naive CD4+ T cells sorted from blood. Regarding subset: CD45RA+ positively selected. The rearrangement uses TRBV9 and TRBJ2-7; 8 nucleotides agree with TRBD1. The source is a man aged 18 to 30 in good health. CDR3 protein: CASSARPQPGGLDEQYF. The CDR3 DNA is TGTGCCAGCAGCGCCCGCCCACAACCAGGGGGCCTAGACGAGCAGTACTTC. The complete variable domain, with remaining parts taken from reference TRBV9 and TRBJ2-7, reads DSGVTQTPKHLITATGQRVTLRCSPRSGDLSVYWYQQSLDQGLQFLIQYYNGEERAKGNILERFSAQQFPDLHSELNLSSLELGDSALYFCASSARPQPGGLDEQYFGPGTRLTVT.